The present T cell receptor beta chain was sequenced within a study of cytomegalovirus exposure and HLA in healthy donors. This clone showed up just once. The CDR3 is 15 amino acids. V was trimmed by 6 bases and J by 2 bases, leaving 13 bases between them. Germline-derived CDR1 and CDR2 are SEHNR and FQNEAQ (reference sequence). 60 Vbeta and 13 Jbeta primers were used in PCR. Libraries were prepared by immunoSEQ multiplex PCR; TCRdb keeps only in-frame clonotypes and omits some of them. The data contain around 140,000 clones, 60% to 85% of them singletons. The chain combines TRBV7-9 with TRBJ1-4, with D perhaps matching TRBD1 (6 bases). The sequenced sample consisted of PBMCs. This TCR was recovered from a woman aged 18-29 years in good health and CMV-seronegative. CDR3 loop: CASSRNRVTNEKLFF. The DNA of the CDR3 is TGTGCCAGCAGTAGAAACAGGGTCACTAATGAAAAACTGTTTTTT.